This T cell receptor (beta chain) was found in a study of spatial heterogeneity in lung cancer (dated by TCRdb to about 2019). About the study as a whole: More beta-chain than alpha-chain transcripts were consistently detected, likely reflecting higher beta-chain transcript abundance. At surgery, 200 or so tumor regions, around 64 matched nontumor lung samples and 45 to 60 PBMC samples were TCR-sequenced for both alpha and beta chains. In the raw uncorrected reads, each unique combination of TCR and UMI appeared more than ten times on average. A strong correlation was found between TCR transcript counts in tumor regions and a T cell transcriptional module score from matched bulk RNA-seq. The study quantitatively compared TCR alpha and beta repertoires across multiple tumor regions, matched nontumor lung and blood in non-small cell lung cancer. The study linked features of the TCR repertoire to counts of nonsynonymous mutations, which were determined by whole-exome sequencing of tumor tissue.

The protocol used for the library was 5' RACE. The sequencer listed for this sample is NextSeq 500. To allow correction of PCR and sequencing errors, the TCR library protocol tagged every TCR cDNA molecule with a unique molecular identifier. Processing in the source paper ran as follows. Decombinator tools were used for TCR identification, UMI-based error correction and CDR3 extraction. TCRs above a frequency of 2 per 1,000, corresponding to the top 1% of the tumor frequency distribution, were defined as expanded. Expanded tumor TCRs were classed as regional if statistically deemed absent (corrected P<0.05) from at least one tumor region, otherwise ubiquitous. Renyi diversity was calculated using the R vegan package after each repertoire was subsampled 100 times to 5,000 TCRs. To build CDR3 similarity networks, amino acid triplet string-kernel similarity was used, and CDR3s were connected when their pairwise similarity was above 0.82. TCRdb cleaned the public reads at Q25 with fastp, built clones with MiXCR and kept in-frame beta chains. Each entry merges the rows of one CDR3 protein and shows their most common DNA and genes. The V and J calls shown here were made by TCRdb, not taken from the authors' results. This sample gives several thousand distinct CDR3 sequences in total; over 9.5% of them show up just once. The ten largest make up approximately 12% of the sample.

Points the paper makes about the study in general: TCR-seq was estimated to cover only approximately 6.6% of tumor T cells for alpha chains and 13% to 15% for beta chains. Additional single-cell paired TCR alpha and beta sequencing was considered necessary to confirm, at a functional level, the hypothesis that regional TCRs recognize regional mutations. The tumor nonsynonymous mutation count correlated with the number of expanded alpha and beta TCRs within the tumor. Counts of ubiquitous and regional expanded TCRs correlated with counts of ubiquitous and regional nonsynonymous mutations, respectively.

A few counts support this clonotype. This receptor's antigen is unknown. No base quality values were provided; no much bigger clone lies one nucleotide off. The sample's time point, from its label and the paper: sample taken at primary tumor resection. Donors were under 95 patients with early-stage, untreated non-small cell lung cancer from the lung TRACERx cohort. For TCR sequencing, whole RNA was extracted from tumor and nontumor lung tissue, or from cryopreserved PBMC samples, and no cell sorting was done. Patients were selected for TCR sequencing only if sufficient RNA was available from at least two tumor regions. A lung pathologist reviewed the tumor and adjacent nontumor lung specimens before the specimens were selected. This TCR came from a male donor with early-stage non-small cell lung cancer. Material: lung tumor tissue, obtained at surgery.

For the CDR3, the sequence is CASSVGGLETQYF. The DNA sequence reads TGTGCCAGCAGCGTAGGAGGTTTGGAGACCCAGTACTTC. Recombination joined TRBV9 with TRBJ2-5; the D gene cannot be named for sure. The CDR3 runs 13 residues from the cysteine to the phenylalanine. CDR3 DNA is the only sequence kept; it has 39 bases, read in frame from the first base. V is clipped by 0 bases and J by 5 bases, and the sequence between their germline boundaries is 8 bases long. CDR1 SGDLS and CDR2 YYNGEE were looked up in the germline V gene.